A selection of T cell receptor beta chains follows, all from one sample in a study of shared clonotypes between healthy human individuals. The protocol was immunoSEQ multiplex PCR, while the TCRdb copy is restricted to in-frame clones and leaves out a portion. The sample records 2 million to 3 million clones, roughly 93% being singletons. The sample was naive CD4+ T cells from PBMCs. The receptors were gathered from a man aged 18 to 29 in good health. Some clones in this sample may be carry-over from other donors' samples. CDR3s include the opening cysteine and the closing phenylalanine or tryptophan. The D gene is left open where the match is weak. Rows may omit the clone size; those that give it use once, few, many or a size class.

d_call	clone_size	v_call	j_call	cdr3_aa	cdr3_nt
TRBD1	NA	TRBV5-5	TRBJ2-7	CASSLGTGVYEQYF	TGTGCCAGCAGCCTGGGGACAGGGGTCTACGAGCAGTACTTC
NA	few	TRBV6-5	TRBJ1-1	CASSYSQNTEAFF	TGTGCCAGCAGTTACTCACAGAACACTGAAGCTTTCTTT
TRBD1	few	TRBV5-1	TRBJ1-4	CASSLAGGEKLFF	TGCGCCAGCAGCTTGGCAGGGGGAGAAAAACTGTTTTTT
NA	NA	TRBV2	TRBJ1-5	CASSGVTGKDQPQHF	TGTGCCAGCAGTGGGGTTACAGGGAAGGATCAGCCCCAGCATTTT
NA	NA	TRBV6-1	TRBJ2-5	CASNISPWQLETQYF	TGTGCCAGCAACATAAGCCCGTGGCAGCTAGAGACCCAGTACTTC
NA	once	TRBV5-1	TRBJ1-1	CASSSSIVGVDTEAFF	TGCGCCAGCAGCTCATCCATAGTAGGGGTAGACACTGAAGCTTTCTTT
NA	NA	TRBV15	TRBJ1-4	CATTTEMGNEKLFF	TGTGCCACCACCACAGAGATGGGTAATGAAAAACTGTTTTTT
TRBD1	once	TRBV5-5	TRBJ2-1	CASSLVTGTDEQFF	TGTGCCAGCAGCTTGGTGACAGGGACCGATGAGCAGTTCTTC
NA	NA	TRBV28	TRBJ2-1	CASSKAGTQYNEQFF	TGTGCCAGCAGCAAAGCAGGGACCCAATACAATGAGCAGTTCTTC
NA	NA	TRBV6-6	TRBJ1-5	CASSQAGHDQPQHF	TGTGCCAGCAGCCAGGCAGGGCATGATCAGCCCCAGCATTTT
NA	NA	TRBV6-5	TRBJ2-1	CASRRGPYNEQFF	TGTGCCAGCAGGCGGGGACCATACAATGAGCAGTTCTTC
NA	once	TRBV29-1	TRBJ2-1	CSVEVSGNEQFF	TGCAGCGTTGAGGTCTCGGGCAATGAGCAGTTCTTC
NA	NA	TRBV7-2	TRBJ1-2	CASSLDVNYGYTF	TGTGCCAGCAGCTTAGATGTTAACTATGGCTACACCTTC
NA	NA	TRBV2	TRBJ1-5	CASSEPAQPQHF	TGTGCCAGCAGTGAACCAGCTCAGCCCCAGCATTTT
NA	once	TRBV10-3	TRBJ1-3	CAISELARTSGNTIYF	TGTGCCATCAGTGAGTTAGCCAGAACGTCTGGAAACACCATATATTTT
NA	NA	TRBV5-1	TRBJ2-1	CASNWDSSYNEQFF	TGCGCCAGCAACTGGGATAGCTCCTACAATGAGCAGTTCTTC
NA	NA	TRBV4-2	TRBJ1-5	CASSQVNQQQPQHF	TGTGCCAGCAGCCAAGTCAACCAGCAACAGCCCCAGCATTTT
NA	NA	TRBV9	TRBJ1-2	CASSRTDSATYGYTF	TGTGCCAGCAGTCGAACGGACAGCGCTACCTATGGCTACACCTTC
NA	NA	TRBV28	TRBJ1-4	CASSKGPGQTNEKLFF	TGTGCCAGCAGTAAGGGGCCGGGGCAGACTAATGAAAAACTGTTTTTT
NA	NA	TRBV4-1	TRBJ2-2	CASSQGRRTILTGELFF	TGCGCCAGCAGCCAGGGGAGGCGGACTATCCTCACCGGGGAGCTGTTTTTT
NA	once	TRBV28	TRBJ2-4	CAAGDTISAKNIQYF	TGTGCCGCAGGGGACACGATCTCGGCCAAAAACATTCAGTACTTC
TRBD1	NA	TRBV19	TRBJ1-2	CASSSYRDRAANYGYTF	TGTGCCAGTAGTAGCTACCGGGACAGGGCTGCTAACTATGGCTACACCTTC